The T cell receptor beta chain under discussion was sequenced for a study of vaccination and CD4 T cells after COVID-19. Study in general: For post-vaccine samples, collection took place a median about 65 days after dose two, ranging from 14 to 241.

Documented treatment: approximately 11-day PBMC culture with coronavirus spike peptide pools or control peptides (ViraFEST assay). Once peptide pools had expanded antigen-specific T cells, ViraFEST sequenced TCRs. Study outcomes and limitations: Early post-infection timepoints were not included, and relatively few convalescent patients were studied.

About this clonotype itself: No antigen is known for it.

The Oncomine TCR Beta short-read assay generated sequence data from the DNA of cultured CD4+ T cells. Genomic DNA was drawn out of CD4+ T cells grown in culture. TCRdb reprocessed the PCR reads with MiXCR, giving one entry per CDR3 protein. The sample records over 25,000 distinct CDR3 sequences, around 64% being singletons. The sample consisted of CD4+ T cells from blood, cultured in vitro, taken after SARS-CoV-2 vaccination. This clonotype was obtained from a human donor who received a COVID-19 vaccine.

The CDR3 region has the DNA TGCAGTGCGGAGAGACTAGCGGGGGACGCGGACACCGGGGAGCTGTTTTTT. It yields the protein CSAERLAGDADTGELFF. V gene TRBV20-1 combines with J gene TRBJ2-2, with TRBD2 matching 12 bases. The CDR3 extends over 17 amino acids. V shed 6 bases, J shed 3 bases, and the junction held 11 bases outside the gene matches. Germline CDR1 is DFQATT and CDR2 is SNEGSKA (reference sequence).